Below are 26 T cell receptor beta chains sequenced from a single sample in a study of response to subunit inactivated influenza vaccine. TCRdb analysed the RT-PCR reads with MiXCR anew, one entry per CDR3 protein. The data contain about 540,000 distinct CDR3 sequences, less than 25% of them singletons. These data also formed part of another study, on T cells expressing NK-cell markers. That work contributes: The TCR beta cDNA came from 5'RACE template switching with UMIs.

The source was CD4+ T cells sorted from PBMCs, collected 11 to 12 days after vaccination. These receptors originate from a man aged 50 to 59 who received an inactivated influenza vaccine.

The chain links TRBV10-2 to TRBJ1-5; D gene uncertain. Germline V gene data show CDR1 as WSHSY and CDR2 as SAAADI. This CDR3 has 14 residues. With 3 bases removed from V and 1 base from J, the gap between germline ends came to 7 bases. The CDR3: CASSELRSNQPQHF. The CDR3 nucleotides read TGCGCCAGCAGTGAATTGCGGAGCAATCAGCCCCAGCATTTT.

Comment on this clonotype: Sequence at one end of the junction differs from germline and may be a read error. This rearrangement joins TRBV12-3 or TRBV12-4 to TRBJ2-7, with 9 bases matching TRBD1. The CDR3 contains 15 residues. Here the CDR3 reads CASSFPTGGIYERYF. CDR3 coding DNA: TGTGCCAGCAGTTTCCCTACAGGGGGCATCTACGAGCGGTACTTC.

The genes are TRBV29-1 and TRBJ1-1, with D unclear. Germline CDR1 reads SQVTM; CDR2 reads ANQGSEA. This CDR3 has 12 residues. The germline V and J ends were trimmed by 4 bases and 1 base, with 7 bases remaining between them. The CDR3 reads CSVGGSNTEAFF. The CDR3 region has the DNA TGCAGCGTTGGGGGTTCGAACACTGAAGCTTTCTTT.

This chain links TRBV7-2 with TRBJ2-2; tentatively, D is TRBD1 (5 bases). V lost 4 bases, J lost 4 bases, and 13 bases lay in between. CDR1 is SGHTA, CDR2 FQGNSA, per germline. The CDR3 is 15 residues long. This CDR3 is CASSSTQTVTGELFF. The CDR3 region has the DNA TGTGCCAGCAGCTCAACTCAGACAGTCACCGGGGAGCTGTTTTTT.

This clonotype was seen more than once but under ten times. V usage is TRBV14 and J usage is TRBJ1-6; TRBD1 agrees at 10 bases. J gave up 7 bases and V 3 bases, and 6 bases lay outside the gene matches. This CDR3 has 16 amino acids. Germline V gives CDR1 SGHDN, CDR2 FVKESK. In DNA form, the CDR3 reads TGTGCCAGCAGCCAGCCGGACAGGGGGAGGAATTCACCCCTCCACTTT. It translates to CASSQPDRGRNSPLHF. The entire variable domain, with the rest obtained from reference TRBV14 and TRBJ1-6, is as follows: EAGVTQFPSHSVIEKGQTVTLRCDPISGHDNLYWYRRVMGKEIKFLLHFVKESKQDESGMPNNRFLAERTGGTYSTLKVQPAELEDSGVYFCASSQPDRGRNSPLHFGNGTRLTVT.

This clonotype was found a few times. The genes are TRBV14 and TRBJ2-2; no reliable D call. Germline values: CDR1 SGHDN, CDR2 FVKESK. The V and J ends lost 3 bases and 5 bases respectively, with 16 bases between them. The CDR3 runs 16 residues. CDR3 sequence reads: CASSHDISASTGELFF. CDR3 in DNA: TGTGCCAGCAGCCACGACATATCAGCGAGTACCGGGGAGCTGTTTTTT.

A few counts support this clonotype. V and J are TRBV5-8 and TRBJ1-1; D uncertain. Trimming removed 1 base at V and 1 base at J, with 8 bases between. The germline CDR1 and CDR2 sequences are SGHTS and YDEGEE. The CDR3 consists of 14 residues. The CDR3 sequence: CASSLITPNTEAFF. The CDR3 nucleotides read TGTGCCAGCAGCTTGATCACACCGAACACTGAAGCTTTCTTT. Supplemented by reference TRBV5-8 and TRBJ1-1, the full variable domain reads EAGVTQSPTHLIKTRGQQATLRCSPISGHTSVYWYQQALGLGLQFLLWYDEGEERNRGNFPPRFSGRQFPNYSSELNVNALELEDSALYLCASSLITPNTEAFFGQGTRLTVV.

The chain uses TRBV4-2 and TRBJ2-5, with D possibly TRBD2 on 5 matching bases. Trimming left V 0 bases short and J 4 bases short, with 12 bases between. The CDR3 covers 15 residues. Germline CDR1 LGHNA, CDR2 YNFKEQ. DNA of the CDR3: TGTGCCAGCAGCCAAGATCATCGCGGGTCAGAGACCCAGTACTTC. Residues: CASSQDHRGSETQYF.

At least ten counts were recorded for this clonotype. The chain uses TRBV20-1 and TRBJ1-1; perhaps TRBD1 as D (5 bases). The CDR3 contains 10 residues. Germline loops: CDR1 DFQATT, CDR2 SNEGSKA (reference sequence). For the CDR3, the DNA is TGCGGGGGGTGGGACACTGAAGCTTTCTTT. Its translation is CGGWDTEAFF.

This clonotype showed up just a few times. The chain links TRBV28 to TRBJ2-1; 10 bases line up with TRBD2. The CDR3 has 14 residues. CDR1 is MDHEN and CDR2 is SYDVKM in the germline V gene. With V trimmed by 4 bases and J by 6 bases, 3 bases remained unmatched. The CDR3 DNA follows: TGTGCCAGCAGTTCTAGCGGGGGCGGCAATGAGCAGTTCTTC. The encoded protein is CASSSSGGGNEQFF. Full variable domain (missing parts from reference TRBV28 and TRBJ2-1): DVKVTQSSRYLVKRTGEKVFLECVQDMDHENMFWYRQDPGLGLRLIYFSYDVKMKEKGDIPEGYSVSREKKERFSLILESASTNQTSMYLCASSSSGGGNEQFFGPGTRLTVL.

The count of this clonotype is one. This sequence joins TRBV2 and TRBJ2-1; 7 positions agree with TRBD2. The CDR3 is made up of 16 amino acids. Germline V gene lookup returns CDR1 SNHLY and CDR2 FYNNEI. V gave up 3 bases and J gave up 0 bases; unmatched junction bases: 5. DNA for the CDR3: TGTGCCAGCAGTGAGCTGGGGGACTACTCCTACAATGAGCAGTTCTTC. Its translation is CASSELGDYSYNEQFF.

The CDR3 nucleotides are TGTGCCTGGAGTATGAAGGGGGCGGGGGAAAAACTGTTTTTT. Amino acids: CAWSMKGAGEKLFF. The chain couples TRBV30 to TRBJ1-4, with TRBD1 identical over 7 bases. The ends lost 2 bases at V and 8 bases at J; junction bases unmatched: 8. This CDR3 has 14 residues. The germline V gene encodes CDR1 GTSNPN and CDR2 SVGIG (reference sequence).

The table lists this clonotype with a few counts. The rearrangement uses TRBV20-1 and TRBJ1-6; D not certain. V lost 0 bases and J lost 9, with 3 bases in between. The CDR3 sequence is 11 residues long. Germline CDR1 reads DFQATT; CDR2 reads SNEGSKA (reference sequence). In DNA, the CDR3 is TGCAGTGCTAGAGATGGTTCACCCCTCCACTTT. Protein sequence: CSARDGSPLHF.

The chain has TRBV5-1 and TRBJ2-7; unclear D gene. Deletions cut 1 base from V and 2 bases from J, with 19 bases between. CDR3 length: 17 residues. CDR1 is SGHRS and CDR2 is YFSETQ in the germline V gene. As DNA, the CDR3 is TGCGCCAGCAGCTTGCTTAAGACATCAGGAAATCCCTACGAGCAGTACTTC. It yields the protein CASSLLKTSGNPYEQYF.

The sample holds a few counts of this clonotype. This chain connects TRBV7-2 to TRBJ2-7, with TRBD2 identical over 7 bases. The CDR3 totals 14 residues. Germline CDR1 is SGHTA and CDR2 is FQGNSA. The junction had 8 bases not matched to a gene; V was cut back by 5 bases and J by 4 bases. This CDR3 reads CASSPRSGDYEQYF. CDR3 nucleotides: TGTGCCAGCAGCCCCCGCAGCGGGGATTACGAGCAGTACTTC.

The rearrangement links TRBV20-1 to TRBJ2-1; TRBD2 matches at 9 bases. Trimming took 5 bases from V and 6 from J; bases not matched to a gene: 11. Germline lookup yields CDR1 DFQATT and CDR2 SNEGSKA (reference sequence). This CDR3 is 15 amino acids long. The chain's CDR3 is CSAGLSGGPLNEQFF. The CDR3 bases are TGCAGTGCTGGCCTAAGCGGGGGGCCTCTCAATGAGCAGTTCTTC.

This sequence joins TRBV12-3 or TRBV12-4 and TRBJ2-1; D is unclear. The CDR3 consists of 13 residues. Trimming shortened V by 4 bases and J by 1 base, and 5 bases separated the two germline ends. CDR3 residues: CASSSRSYNEQFF. The DNA of the CDR3 is TGTGCCAGCAGTTCGAGGTCCTACAATGAGCAGTTCTTC.

The chain employs TRBV10-3 and TRBJ2-5, with a tentative D call TRBD1 (6 bases). Germline V gives CDR1 ENHRY, CDR2 SYGVKD. Trimming stripped 2 bases from V and 2 bases from J, with 15 bases between. CDR3 length equals 16 residues. The CDR3 DNA sequence: TGTGCCATCAGTGAGGGAGGTGGGGGCCGGCAAGAGACCCAGTACTTC. Translation gives CAISEGGGGRQETQYF.

This clonotype has more than one count but fewer than ten. The chain has TRBV7-7 and TRBJ1-4; perhaps TRBD1 as D (5 bases). The CDR3 extends over 14 amino acids. The germline gives CDR1 SSHAT, CDR2 FNYEAQ (reference sequence). V shed 5 bases and J shed 8 bases, with 15 bases lying between them. The chain's CDR3 is CASSPGGVGEKLFF. The DNA of the CDR3 is TGTGCCAGCAGCCCCGGGGGGGTTGGAGAAAAACTGTTTTTT.

This chain links TRBV20-1 with TRBJ1-1, with TRBD1 matching over 7 bases. This CDR3 region has 11 residues. Per the germline V gene, CDR1 is DFQATT and CDR2 is SNEGSKA (reference sequence). V lost 5 bases to trimming and J lost 8 bases; unmatched junction nucleotides: 5. The CDR3 is CSAGRGLEAFF. CDR3 DNA: TGCAGTGCTGGCAGGGGGTTAGAAGCTTTCTTT.

The chain uses TRBV28 and TRBJ2-1; no definite D call. This CDR3 contains 12 residues. The germline CDR1 and CDR2 sequences are MDHEN and SYDVKM. V was trimmed by 7 bases and J by 6 bases, leaving 10 bases between them. The CDR3 protein is CASKLRSNEQFF. CDR3 sequence (DNA): TGTGCCAGCAAACTTCGGTCCAATGAGCAGTTCTTC. The full variable domain, completed using reference TRBV28 and TRBJ2-1, is DVKVTQSSRYLVKRTGEKVFLECVQDMDHENMFWYRQDPGLGLRLIYFSYDVKMKEKGDIPEGYSVSREKKERFSLILESASTNQTSMYLCASKLRSNEQFFGPGTRLTVL.

This clonotype has at least ten counts. The chain links TRBV12-3 or TRBV12-4 to TRBJ2-2; D remains ambiguous. CDR3 size: 13 residues. Trimming removed 6 bases from V and 4 bases from J, with 9 bases in between. The CDR3 region is CASRELGTGELFF. CDR3 DNA sequence: TGTGCCAGCAGGGAATTGGGCACCGGGGAGCTGTTTTTT.

This chain uses TRBV20-1 with TRBJ2-1; 11 nucleotides align to TRBD2. CDR1 is DFQATT, CDR2 SNEGSKA, per germline (reference sequence). The CDR3 runs to 15 residues. J gave up 7 bases and V 5 bases, and 10 bases lay outside the gene matches. Written as DNA, the CDR3 is TGCAGTGCTGGCCAAGGGGGACTAGCGGTTAATGAGCAGTTCTTC. Its translation is CSAGQGGLAVNEQFF.

J is TRBJ1-4 and V is TRBV6-1; the match to TRBD1 covers 9 bases. V lost 4 bases, J lost 0 bases, and 3 bases stayed unmatched. The length of the CDR3 is 16 residues. The germline V gene has CDR1 MNHNS and CDR2 SASEGT. CDR3 sequence: CASSGQGGATNEKLFF. The CDR3 DNA is TGTGCCAGCAGTGGACAGGGGGGCGCAACTAATGAAAAACTGTTTTTT.

This clonotype showed up just a few times. The chain recombines TRBV9 with TRBJ2-3, with 11 positions matching TRBD2. The V segment lost 3 bases and the J segment 9 bases; nucleotides outside the gene matches: 9. The CDR3 is made up of 15 amino acids. From germline, CDR1 is SGDLS and CDR2 YYNGEE. The CDR3 sequence is CASSEASGGPVTQYF. For the CDR3, the DNA is TGTGCCAGCAGCGAGGCTAGCGGGGGGCCGGTGACGCAGTATTTT.

This chain links TRBV6-1 with TRBJ1-5; D is unclear. This CDR3 spans 14 amino acids. Deletions cut 2 bases from V and 5 bases from J, with 10 bases between. In germline, CDR1 is MNHNS, CDR2 SASEGT. CDR3 nucleotides: TGTGCCAGCAGTGAAATACAGCCGGATCAGCCCCAGCATTTT. Translating gives CASSEIQPDQPQHF.